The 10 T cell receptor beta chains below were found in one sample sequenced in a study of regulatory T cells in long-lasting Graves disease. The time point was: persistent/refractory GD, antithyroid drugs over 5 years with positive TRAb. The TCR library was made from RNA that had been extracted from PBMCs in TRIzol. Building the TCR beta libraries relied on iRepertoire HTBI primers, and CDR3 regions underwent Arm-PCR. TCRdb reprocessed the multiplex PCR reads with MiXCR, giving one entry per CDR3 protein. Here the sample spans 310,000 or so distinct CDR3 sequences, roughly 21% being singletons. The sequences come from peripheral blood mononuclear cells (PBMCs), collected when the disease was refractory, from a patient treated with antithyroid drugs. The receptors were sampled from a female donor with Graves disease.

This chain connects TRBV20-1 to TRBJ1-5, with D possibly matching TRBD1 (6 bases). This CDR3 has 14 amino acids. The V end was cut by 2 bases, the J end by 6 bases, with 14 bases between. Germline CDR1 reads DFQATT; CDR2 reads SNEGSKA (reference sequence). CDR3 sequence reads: CSARWEGGSQPQHF. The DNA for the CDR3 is TGCAGTGCTAGATGGGAGGGGGGGAGTCAGCCCCAGCATTTT.

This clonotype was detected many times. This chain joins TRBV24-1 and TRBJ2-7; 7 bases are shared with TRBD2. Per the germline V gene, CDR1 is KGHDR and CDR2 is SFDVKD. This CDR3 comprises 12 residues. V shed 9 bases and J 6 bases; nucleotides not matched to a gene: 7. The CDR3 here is CATAGDFGEQYF. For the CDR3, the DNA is TGTGCCACCGCGGGGGATTTCGGCGAGCAGTACTTC.

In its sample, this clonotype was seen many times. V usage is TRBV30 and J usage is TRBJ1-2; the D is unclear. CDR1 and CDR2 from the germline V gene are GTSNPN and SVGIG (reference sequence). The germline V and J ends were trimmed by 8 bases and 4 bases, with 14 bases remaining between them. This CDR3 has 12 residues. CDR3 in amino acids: CASGRPSYGYTF. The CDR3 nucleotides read TGTGCCAGCGGGAGGCCGAGCTATGGCTACACCTTC.

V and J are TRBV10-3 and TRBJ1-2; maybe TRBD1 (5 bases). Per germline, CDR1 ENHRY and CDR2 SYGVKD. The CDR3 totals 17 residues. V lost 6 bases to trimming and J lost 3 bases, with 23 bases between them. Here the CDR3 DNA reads TGTGCCATCAGGAGACCGGAGGCGTCAATCAGGGACTATGGCTACACCTTC. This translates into CAIRRPEASIRDYGYTF.

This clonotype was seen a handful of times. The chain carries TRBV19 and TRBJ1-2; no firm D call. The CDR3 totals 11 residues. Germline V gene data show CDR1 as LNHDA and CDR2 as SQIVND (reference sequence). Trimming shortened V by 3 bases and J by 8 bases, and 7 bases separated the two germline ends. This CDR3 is CASSIGQGYTF. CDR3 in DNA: TGTGCCAGTAGTATCGGGCAGGGCTACACCTTC.

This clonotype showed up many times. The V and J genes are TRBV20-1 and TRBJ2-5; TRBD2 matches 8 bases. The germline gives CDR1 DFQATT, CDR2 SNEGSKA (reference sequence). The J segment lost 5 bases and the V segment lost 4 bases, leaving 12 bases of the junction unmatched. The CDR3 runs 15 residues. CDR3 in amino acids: CSAKTGRGGAETQYF. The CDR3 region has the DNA TGCAGTGCTAAAACCGGGAGGGGGGGTGCGGAGACCCAGTACTTC.

Here the CDR3 reads CASRSQGGAGELFF. CDR3 sequence (DNA): TGTGCCAGTAGGAGTCAAGGGGGGGCTGGGGAGCTGTTTTTT. The chain is built from TRBV19 and TRBJ2-2; D is possibly TRBD2 (7 bases). Germline V CDR1 and CDR2: LNHDA, SQIVND (reference sequence). The CDR3 consists of 14 residues. Trimming left V 6 bases short and J 8 bases short, with 16 bases between.

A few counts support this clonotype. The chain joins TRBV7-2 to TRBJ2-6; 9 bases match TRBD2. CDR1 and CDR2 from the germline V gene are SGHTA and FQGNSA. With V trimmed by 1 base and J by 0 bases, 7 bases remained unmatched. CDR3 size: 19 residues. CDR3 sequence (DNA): TGTGCCAGCAGCTTAGTCTCGGGACTAGCCATCTCTGGGGCCAACGTCCTGACTTTC. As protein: CASSLVSGLAISGANVLTF.

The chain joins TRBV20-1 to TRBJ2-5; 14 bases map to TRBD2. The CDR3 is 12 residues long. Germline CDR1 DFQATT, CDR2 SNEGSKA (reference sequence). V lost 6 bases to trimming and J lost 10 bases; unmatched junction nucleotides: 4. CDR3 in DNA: TGCAGTGCGAGGGGACTAGCGGGGGACCAGTACTTC. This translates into CSARGLAGDQYF.

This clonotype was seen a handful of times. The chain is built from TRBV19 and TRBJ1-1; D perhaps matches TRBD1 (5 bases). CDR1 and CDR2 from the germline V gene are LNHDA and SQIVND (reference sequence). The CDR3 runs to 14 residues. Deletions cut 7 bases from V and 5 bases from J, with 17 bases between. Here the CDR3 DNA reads TGTGCCAGTAACGAGGGGAGGTTGAGAACTGAAGCTTTCTTT. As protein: CASNEGRLRTEAFF.